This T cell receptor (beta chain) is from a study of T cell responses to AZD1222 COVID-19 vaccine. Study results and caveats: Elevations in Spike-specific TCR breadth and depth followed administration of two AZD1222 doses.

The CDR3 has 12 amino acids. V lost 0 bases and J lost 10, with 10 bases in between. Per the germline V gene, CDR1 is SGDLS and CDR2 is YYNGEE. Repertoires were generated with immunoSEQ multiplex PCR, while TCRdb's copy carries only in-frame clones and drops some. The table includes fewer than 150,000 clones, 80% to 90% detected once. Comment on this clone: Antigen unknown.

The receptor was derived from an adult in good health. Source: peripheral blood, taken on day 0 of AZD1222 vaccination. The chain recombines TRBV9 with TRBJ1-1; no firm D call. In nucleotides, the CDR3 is TGTGCCAGCAGCGTAGGGTGGGGTATAGCTTTCTTT. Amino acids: CASSVGWGIAFF.